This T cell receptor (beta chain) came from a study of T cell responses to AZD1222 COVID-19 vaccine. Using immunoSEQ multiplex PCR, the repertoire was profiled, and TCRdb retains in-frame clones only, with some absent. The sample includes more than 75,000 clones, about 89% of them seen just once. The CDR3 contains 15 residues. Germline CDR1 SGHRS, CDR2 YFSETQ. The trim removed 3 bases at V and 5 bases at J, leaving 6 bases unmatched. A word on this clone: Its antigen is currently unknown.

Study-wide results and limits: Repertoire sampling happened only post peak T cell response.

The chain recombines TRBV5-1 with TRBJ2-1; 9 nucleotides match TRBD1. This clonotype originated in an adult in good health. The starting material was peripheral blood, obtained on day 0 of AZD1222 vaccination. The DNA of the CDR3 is TGCGCCAGCAGCTCCGGGACAGGGCTAAACAATGAGCAGTTCTTC. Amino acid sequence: CASSSGTGLNNEQFF.